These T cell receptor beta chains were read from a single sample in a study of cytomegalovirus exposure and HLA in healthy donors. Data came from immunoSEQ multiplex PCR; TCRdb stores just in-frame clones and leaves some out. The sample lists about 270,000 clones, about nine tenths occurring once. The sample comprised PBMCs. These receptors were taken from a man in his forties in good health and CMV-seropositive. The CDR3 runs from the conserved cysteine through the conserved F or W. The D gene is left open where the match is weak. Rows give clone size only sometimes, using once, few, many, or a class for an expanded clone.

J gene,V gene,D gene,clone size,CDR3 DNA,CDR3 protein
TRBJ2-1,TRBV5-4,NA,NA,TGTGCCAGCAGCTTGGCAGGTGCCAGCTCCTACAATGAGCAGTTCTTC,CASSLAGASSYNEQFF
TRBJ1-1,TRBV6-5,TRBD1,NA,TGTGCCAGCAGTTACGTGGGGACAGGTAGGGGCACTGAAGCTTTCTTT,CASSYVGTGRGTEAFF
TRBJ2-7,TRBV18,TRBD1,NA,TGTGCCAGCTCACCATCGGAGAGGGGGCAACCGTACTTC,CASSPSERGQPYF
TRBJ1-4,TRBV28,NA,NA,TGTGCCAGCAGTCCCCCGGGGTTGGATGGGGAAAAACTGTTTTTT,CASSPPGLDGEKLFF
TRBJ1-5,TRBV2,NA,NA,TGTGCCAGCAGTCCCCTTTGGGGGGATCAGCCCCAGCATTTT,CASSPLWGDQPQHF
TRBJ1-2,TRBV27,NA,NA,TGTGCCAGCTCGGACGGAGCGGGTAACTATGGCTACACCTTC,CASSDGAGNYGYTF
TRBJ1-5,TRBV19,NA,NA,TGTGCCAGTAGACTCTCCGGACATTATAGCAATCAGCCCCAGCATTTT,CASRLSGHYSNQPQHF
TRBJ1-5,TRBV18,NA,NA,TGTGCCAGCTCATCCTTACAGGGAGGGAGGAATCAGCCCCAGCATTTT,CASSSLQGGRNQPQHF
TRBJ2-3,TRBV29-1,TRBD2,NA,TGCAGCGTTGAAGACGGACTAGCTGCAGATACGCAGTATTTT,CSVEDGLAADTQYF
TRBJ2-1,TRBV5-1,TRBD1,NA,TGCGCCAGCAGCCGATCCGGGACAGGGGTGCCCAATGAGCAGTTCTTC,CASSRSGTGVPNEQFF
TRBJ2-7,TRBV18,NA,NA,TGTGCCAGCTCACCCGACTTAGGCGGCTACGAGCAGTACTTC,CASSPDLGGYEQYF
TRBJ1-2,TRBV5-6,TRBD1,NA,TGTGCCAGCAACGTACAGGGGTTTTATGGCTACACCTTC,CASNVQGFYGYTF
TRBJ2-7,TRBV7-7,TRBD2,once,TGTGCTAGCAGCTCGGGACTAGCAGGCGAGCAGTACTTC,CASSSGLAGEQYF
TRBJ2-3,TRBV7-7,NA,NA,TGTGCTAGCAGCTTTTCGACAGGCAGAAACACAGATACGCAGTATTTT,CASSFSTGRNTDTQYF
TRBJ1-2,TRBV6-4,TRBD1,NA,TGTGCCAGCAGGAAGACAGGGAACTATGGCTACACCTTC,CASRKTGNYGYTF
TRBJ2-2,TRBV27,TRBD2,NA,TGTGCCAGCAGTTATCGGCTAGCGGGAGAACCTTTCACCGGGGAGCTGTTTTTT,CASSYRLAGEPFTGELFF
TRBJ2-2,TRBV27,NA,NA,TGTGCCAGCAGAGTGGGTCACGCGACTAGTAACGGGGAGCTGTTTTTT,CASRVGHATSNGELFF
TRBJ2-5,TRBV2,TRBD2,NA,TGTGCCAGCAAGTTAGCGGGAGGGTTCCGGGAGACCCAGTACTTC,CASKLAGGFRETQYF
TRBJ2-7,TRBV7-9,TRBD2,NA,TGTTCCAGCAGCTCACTAGCGGGAGGGGGCGTGGAGCAGTACTTC,CSSSSLAGGGVEQYF
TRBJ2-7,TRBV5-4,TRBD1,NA,TGTGCCAGCAGCTCGGGACAGGGCTCCTACGAGCAGTACTTC,CASSSGQGSYEQYF
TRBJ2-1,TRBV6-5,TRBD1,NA,TGTGCCAGCAGTTCAACACAGGGGAACTCCTACAATGAGCAGTTCTTC,CASSSTQGNSYNEQFF
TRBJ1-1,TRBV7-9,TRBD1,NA,TGTGCCAGCAGCCTACGGACAGGGGGCGGTCCTGAAGCTTTCTTT,CASSLRTGGGPEAFF
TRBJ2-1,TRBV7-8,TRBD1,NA,TGTGCCAGCAGAAGGGACAGGGGGGTCAATGAGCAGTTCTTC,CASRRDRGVNEQFF
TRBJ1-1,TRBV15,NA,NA,TGTGCCACCAGCAGAGGGGGGGTACAATTGGAAGCTTTCTTT,CATSRGGVQLEAFF
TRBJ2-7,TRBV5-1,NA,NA,TGCGCCAGCAGCCCCCGGACCGGGGCCTACGAGCAGTACTTC,CASSPRTGAYEQYF
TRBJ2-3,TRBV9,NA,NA,TGTGCCAGCAGCCCAAGCACAGATACGCAGTATTTT,CASSPSTDTQYF
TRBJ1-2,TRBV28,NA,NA,TGTGCCAGCAGACTACCCCATCGCTATGGCTACACCTTC,CASRLPHRYGYTF
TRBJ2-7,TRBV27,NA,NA,TGTGCCAGCAGGGACAGACTTTCCTACGAGCAGTACTTC,CASRDRLSYEQYF
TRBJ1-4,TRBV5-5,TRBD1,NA,TGTGCCAGCAGAATGCAGGGGGCGGGGGGGGAAAAACTGTTTTTT,CASRMQGAGGEKLFF
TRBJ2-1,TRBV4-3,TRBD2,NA,TGCGCCAGCAGCCAAGAGGGAGGGCCGGTGTATGAGCAGTTCTTC,CASSQEGGPVYEQFF
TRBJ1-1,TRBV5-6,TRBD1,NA,TGTGCCAGCAGCCCGGGGACAGGGGCCGCTTTACCCGAAGCTTTCTTT,CASSPGTGAALPEAFF
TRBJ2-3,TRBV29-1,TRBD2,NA,TGCAGCGTTTGTTGGACTAGCGAGGAACCAGATACGCAGTATTTT,CSVCWTSEEPDTQYF
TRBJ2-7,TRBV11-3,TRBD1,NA,TGTGCCAGCAGCTTAGACGGGGACAGGGAATACGAGCAGTACTTC,CASSLDGDREYEQYF
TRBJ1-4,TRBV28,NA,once,TGTGCCAGCAGTTTACCCACACAGGGAGTTGAAACTAATGAAAAACTGTTTTTT,CASSLPTQGVETNEKLFF
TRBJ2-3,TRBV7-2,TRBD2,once,TGTGCCAGCAGGACCGGACTAGCGGGAGGGCATACGCAGTATTTT,CASRTGLAGGHTQYF
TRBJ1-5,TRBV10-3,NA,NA,TGTGCCATCAGTGGGACGGGGAATCAGCCCCAGCATTTT,CAISGTGNQPQHF
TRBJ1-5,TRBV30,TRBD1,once,TGTGCCTGTACGGGACAGGGGGCTCAGCCCCAGCATTTT,CACTGQGAQPQHF
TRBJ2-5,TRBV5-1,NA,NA,TGCGCCAGCAGCTTATCAGGGGAAGAGACCCAGTACTTC,CASSLSGEETQYF
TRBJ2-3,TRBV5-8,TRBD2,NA,TGTGCCAGCAGTGGAGCCGGGACTATGAGCACAGATACGCAGTATTTT,CASSGAGTMSTDTQYF
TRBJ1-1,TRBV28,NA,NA,TGTGCCAGCAGGGAACCTACAGGGCCGGCTGAAGCTTTCTTT,CASREPTGPAEAFF
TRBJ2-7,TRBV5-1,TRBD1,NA,TGCGCCAGCAGCTTGAATAGGGGGCGGTTCGTAGGGTTCCACGAGCAGTACTTC,CASSLNRGRFVGFHEQYF